This TCR beta chain stems from a study of T cell responses to AZD1222 COVID-19 vaccine. Only in-frame clones appear in the TCRdb table, and some are missing; sequencing was by immunoSEQ multiplex PCR. The data contain some 120,000 clones, around nine tenths of them seen just once; the ten biggest clones take up around 10%. Germline CDR1 reads SGHTS; CDR2 reads YDEGEE. The ends were cut back, 0 bases at V and 2 bases at J, with 9 bases in the middle. The CDR3 contains 15 residues. The specimen comprised peripheral blood, sampled on day 0 of MenACWY control vaccination. The V call is TRBV5-8, the J call TRBJ2-1; possible D gene TRBD2, 6 bases. This clonotype was obtained from an adult in good health. CDR3 loop: CASSLDWGAYNEQFF. The CDR3 DNA reads as TGTGCCAGCAGCTTGGACTGGGGGGCCTACAATGAGCAGTTCTTC.